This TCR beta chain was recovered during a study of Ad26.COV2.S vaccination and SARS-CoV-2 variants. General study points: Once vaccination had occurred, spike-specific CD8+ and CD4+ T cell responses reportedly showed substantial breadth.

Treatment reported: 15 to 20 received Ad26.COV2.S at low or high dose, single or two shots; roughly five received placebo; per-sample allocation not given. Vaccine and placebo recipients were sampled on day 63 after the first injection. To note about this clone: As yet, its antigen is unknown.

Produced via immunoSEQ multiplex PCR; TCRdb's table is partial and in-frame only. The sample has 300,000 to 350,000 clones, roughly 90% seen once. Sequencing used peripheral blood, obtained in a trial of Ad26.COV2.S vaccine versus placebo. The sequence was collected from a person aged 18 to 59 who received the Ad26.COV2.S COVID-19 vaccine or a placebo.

CDR3 nucleotide sequence: TGTGCCAGCAGTTGGGTACGTTACGGCTACACCTTC. Its translation: CASSWVRYGYTF. The chain links TRBV28 to TRBJ1-2; D is unclear. Per germline, CDR1 MDHEN and CDR2 SYDVKM. The V end was cut by 4 bases, the J end by 8 bases, with 11 bases between. The CDR3 length is 12 residues.